A single sample is the source of the 26 T cell receptor beta chains below, sequenced in a study of beta chain features in type 1 diabetes (dated by TCRdb to 2016 to 2019). The full study reports these points: A moderate but significant shortening of TCRB CDR3 length was observed in type 1 diabetes patients in all four CD4+ subsets.

Their cognate antigens are unknown. Library preparation employed the immunoSEQ multiplex PCR assay. The High Capacity cDNA Reverse Transcription Kit was used to reverse transcribe all of the isolated RNA, meaning that expressed TCRB transcripts were what got sequenced. Drawn from immuneACCESS, this table holds only the in-frame rearrangements with V and J called that TCRdb kept. Clones are partly lost; checked studies trace under half to an unresolved V gene and leave the rest unexplained. In all, the sample holds fewer than 200,000 clones, and about 9.4% of those were seen once. Of the sample, approximately 0.5% falls within the top ten clones. Sequences were obtained from central memory CD4+ T cells from blood. The receptors originated from a man aged 25-45 years with type 1 diabetes.

This clone was seen ten or more times. The chain is built from TRBV11-2 and TRBJ2-1, with TRBD2 matching 10 bases. Germline lookup yields CDR1 SGHAT and CDR2 FQNNGV. This CDR3 spans 14 amino acids. The V gene end was trimmed by 4 bases and the J gene end by 7 bases; junction bases not matched to a gene: 4. The CDR3 loop reads CASSSPTSGNEQFF. As DNA, the CDR3 is TGTGCCAGCAGCTCCCCGACTAGCGGGAATGAGCAGTTCTTC.

The gene calls are TRBV4-3 and TRBJ1-4; 7 bases match TRBD1. CDR3 length: 15 amino acids. Germline values: CDR1 LGHNA, CDR2 YSLEER. The V and J ends lost 1 base and 8 bases, in that order; junction bases with no gene match: 7. Here the CDR3 reads CASSQGQGVREKLFF. The CDR3 region has the DNA TGCGCCAGCAGCCAAGGACAGGGAGTGAGGGAAAAACTGTTTTTT.

This sequence joins TRBV6-5 and TRBJ2-7; 8 bases are a match to TRBD2. J lost 0 bases, V lost 5 bases, and 3 bases had no gene match. CDR1 is MNHEY, CDR2 SVGAGI, per germline. The CDR3 is made up of 14 amino acids. CDR3: CASSEREISYEQYF. The CDR3 bases are TGTGCCAGCAGTGAGCGGGAGATCTCCTACGAGCAGTACTTC.

CDR3 sequence: CAWSVSGFYNEQFF. CDR3 bases: TGTGCCTGGAGTGTTAGCGGATTTTACAATGAGCAGTTCTTC. This rearrangement joins TRBV30 to TRBJ2-1; the D gene is possibly TRBD2 (6 bases). Germline V lookup: CDR1 GTSNPN, CDR2 SVGIG (reference sequence). The CDR3 is 14 residues long. V was shortened by 0 bases and J by 4 bases, with 10 bases between the two germline ends. The entire variable domain, with the rest obtained from reference TRBV30 and TRBJ2-1, is as follows: SQTIHQWPATLVQPVGSPLSLECTVEGTSNPNLYWYRQAAGRGLQLLFYSVGIGQISSEVPQNLSASRPQDRQFILSSKKLLLSDSGFYLCAWSVSGFYNEQFFGPGTRLTVL.

This clone has a handful of counts. The chain is built from TRBV9 and TRBJ2-5; TRBD2 agrees at 12 bases. CDR1 is SGDLS and CDR2 is YYNGEE in the germline V gene. This CDR3 comprises 16 residues. The J segment lost 2 bases and the V segment lost 1 base, leaving 3 bases of the junction unmatched. The CDR3 DNA reads TGTGCCAGCAGCGTATTCGGACTAGCGGGACAAGAGACCCAGTACTTC. Translated, it gives CASSVFGLAGQETQYF.

This clone has only a few counts. CDR3 in amino acids: CASSLERKAGGNEQFF. The CDR3 DNA reads as TGCGCCAGCAGCCTGGAACGCAAAGCGGGCGGAAATGAGCAGTTCTTC. J is TRBJ2-1 and V is TRBV5-1, with D possibly being TRBD2 (6 bases). Trimming removed 4 bases at V and 7 bases at J, with 21 bases between. There are 16 residues in the CDR3. Germline V CDR1 and CDR2: SGHRS, YFSETQ.

The gene calls are TRBV9 and TRBJ2-1; 9 bases match TRBD2. Germline CDR1 SGDLS, CDR2 YYNGEE. Trimming at V came to 2 bases and at J to 8 bases, leaving 5 bases not matched to a gene. The CDR3 contains 14 residues. The CDR3 here is CASSVTSGNDEQFF. The CDR3 DNA is TGTGCCAGCAGCGTGACTAGCGGCAATGATGAGCAGTTCTTC.

V gene TRBV6-1 combines with J gene TRBJ1-2; TRBD1 matches 11 bases. There are 16 residues in the CDR3. CDR1 and CDR2 (germline): MNHNS, SASEGT. Losses at the gene ends were 4 bases for V and 1 base for J; bases not matched to a gene: 5. The DNA of the CDR3 is TGTGCCAGCAGTGCGACCGGGACAGGGGGTAACTATGGCTACACCTTC. Translated, it gives CASSATGTGGNYGYTF.

This clone was detected a few times. The rearrangement joins TRBV5-4 to TRBJ2-7; weak D call: TRBD1 (6 bases). V lost 2 bases and J lost 3, with 15 bases in between. The CDR3 contains 15 residues. The germline gives CDR1 SGHNT, CDR2 YYREEE (reference sequence). In DNA, the CDR3 is TGTGCCAGCAGCTTTAGTCGGGACAACAGCTACGAGCAGTACTTC. It is translated as CASSFSRDNSYEQYF.

This clone came up a few times. V usage is TRBV28 and J usage is TRBJ2-7, with 11 bases aligning to TRBD1. This CDR3 is built from 16 residues. Germline trimming cut 4 bases from V and 6 bases from J; bases unmatched to any gene: 11. CDR1 is MDHEN, CDR2 SYDVKM, per germline. CDR3 bases: TGTGCCAGCAGTTCGAGGACAGGGGGCGATTTGAGCGAGCAGTACTTC. Translated: CASSSRTGGDLSEQYF.

The genes are TRBV29-1 and TRBJ2-5, with D maybe TRBD2 (5 bases). With 3 bases removed from V and 0 bases from J, the gap between germline ends came to 11 bases. Per the germline V gene, CDR1 is SQVTM and CDR2 is ANQGSEA. CDR3 length equals 14 residues. CDR3 sequence (DNA): TGCAGCGTTGACACGGGGAACTACCAAGAGACCCAGTACTTC. This sequence encodes CSVDTGNYQETQYF. The variable domain in full, with the rest retrieved from reference TRBV29-1 and TRBJ2-5, is SAVISQKPSRDICQRGTSLTIQCQVDSQVTMMFWYRQQPGQSLTLIATANQGSEATYESGFVIDKFPISRPNLTFSTLTVSNMSPEDSSIYLCSVDTGNYQETQYFGPGTRLLVL.

This clone was seen only a few times. This sequence joins TRBV5-4 and TRBJ2-3, with TRBD1 as a possible D gene (5 bases). The CDR3 has 13 amino acids. With 10 bases removed from V and 1 base from J, the gap between germline ends came to 13 bases. The germline V gene encodes CDR1 SGHNT and CDR2 YYREEE (reference sequence). In DNA form, the CDR3 reads TGTGCCGTGCCAGGGTACGGCACAGATACGCAGTATTTT. Translating gives CAVPGYGTDTQYF.

The chain is built from TRBV18 and TRBJ2-1; 7 nucleotides line up with TRBD1. The CDR3 is made up of 14 amino acids. The germline gives CDR1 KGHSH, CDR2 LQKENI. Unmatched junction bases numbered 7, after V lost 4 bases and J lost 7 bases. The CDR3, as DNA: TGTGCCAGCTCACAGACAGGGCAGGATAATGAGCAGTTCTTC. It codes for CASSQTGQDNEQFF.

This clone was seen once. J is TRBJ2-7 and V is TRBV18; 13 bases agree with TRBD2. The junction had 11 bases not matched to a gene; V was cut back by 1 base and J by 5 bases. The V gene's germline CDR1 is KGHSH and CDR2 LQKENI. This CDR3 spans 18 amino acids. The CDR3 region is CASSPRGLAGARANEQYF. CDR3 DNA: TGTGCCAGCTCACCACGAGGACTAGCGGGAGCACGAGCGAACGAGCAGTACTTC.

This chain connects TRBV2 to TRBJ2-2; a weak D match, TRBD1 (6 bases). The CDR3 loop spans 13 amino acids. Germline-derived CDR1 and CDR2 are SNHLY and FYNNEI. V dropped 8 bases and J dropped 7 bases, with 14 bases sitting between them. Here the CDR3 reads CASDRMGHGELFF. The CDR3 coding sequence is TGTGCCAGCGACAGGATGGGGCACGGGGAGCTGTTTTTT.

This clone came up once. The genes are TRBV6-1 and TRBJ1-1; D remains unclear. V lost 7 bases to trimming and J lost 11 bases, with 20 bases between them. CDR3 length equals 13 residues. The germline V gene encodes CDR1 MNHNS and CDR2 SASEGT. Here the CDR3 DNA reads TGTGCCAGCACCACTGCCAAGGGAGAATCGGCTTTCTTT. Protein: CASTTAKGESAFF.

The chain joins TRBV11-2 to TRBJ1-2; TRBD1 is a possible D gene (5 bases). There are 17 residues in the CDR3. Germline values: CDR1 SGHAT, CDR2 FQNNGV. V dropped 5 bases and J dropped 1 base, with 20 bases sitting between them. The CDR3 loop is CASSAVGGAGRNYGYTF. Here the CDR3 DNA reads TGTGCCAGCAGCGCGGTGGGAGGTGCAGGGCGTAACTATGGCTACACCTTC.

This chain uses TRBV29-1 with TRBJ2-3; D ambiguous. The CDR3 consists of 14 residues. Germline lookup yields CDR1 SQVTM and CDR2 ANQGSEA. The V gene lost 2 bases and the J gene lost 0 bases, with 9 bases spanning the gap. The CDR3 protein is CSVEIATSTDTQYF. CDR3 in DNA: TGCAGCGTTGAAATTGCGACAAGCACAGATACGCAGTATTTT.

The sample holds a few counts of this clone. Other DNA sequences of this sample code for an identical CDR3. As DNA, the CDR3 is TGTGCCAGTTCCGGGACAGGGAATTACGAGCAGTACTTC. It codes for CASSGTGNYEQYF. This chain connects TRBV18 to TRBJ2-7; TRBD1 matches at 9 bases. The V gene end was trimmed by 9 bases and the J gene end by 4 bases; junction bases not matched to a gene: 7. This CDR3 region has 13 residues. Germline values: CDR1 KGHSH, CDR2 LQKENI.

The chain couples TRBV4-3 to TRBJ1-2; no reliable D call. CDR3 size: 16 residues. V gave up 0 bases and J gave up 0 bases, with 11 bases separating them. Germline CDR1 reads LGHNA; CDR2 reads YSLEER. CDR3 nucleotides: TGCGCCAGCAGCCAAGATTTGGCGGGGACTAACTATGGCTACACCTTC. Residues: CASSQDLAGTNYGYTF.

The chain links TRBV11-2 to TRBJ2-3; 7 bases agree with TRBD2. Trimming at V came to 6 bases and at J to 1 base, leaving 7 bases not matched to a gene. CDR1 is SGHAT and CDR2 is FQNNGV in the germline V gene. The CDR3 spans 15 residues. CDR3 residues: CASRKKREGTDTQYF. Here the CDR3 DNA reads TGTGCCAGCAGGAAAAAGCGGGAAGGCACAGATACGCAGTATTTT.

The gene calls are TRBV6-1 and TRBJ2-3; D perhaps matches TRBD2 (6 bases). The CDR3 loop spans 14 amino acids. The ends were cut back, 8 bases at V and 0 bases at J, with 12 bases in the middle. Per the germline V gene, CDR1 is MNHNS and CDR2 is SASEGT. The CDR3 nucleotides are TGTGCCAGCGTGGCGGGACTCAGCACAGATACGCAGTATTTT. This translates into CASVAGLSTDTQYF.

This clone was seen a handful of times. The V and J genes are TRBV5-4 and TRBJ2-5, with TRBD2 matching 10 bases. Germline-derived CDR1 and CDR2 are SGHNT and YYREEE (reference sequence). Trimming at V came to 1 base and at J to 4 bases, leaving 4 bases not matched to a gene. The CDR3 is 15 residues long. This CDR3 reads CASSLSSGSRETQYF. The CDR3 DNA reads TGTGCCAGCAGCTTGTCTAGCGGGAGTCGAGAGACCCAGTACTTC.

The chain has TRBV19 and TRBJ2-7, with D unclear. Germline assignment: CDR1 LNHDA and CDR2 SQIVND (reference sequence). V was trimmed by 4 bases and J by 2 bases, leaving 3 bases between them. The CDR3 runs 11 residues. The DNA of the CDR3 is TGTGCCAGTAGTAACACCTACGAGCAGTACTTC. This translates into CASSNTYEQYF. Combining the CDR3 with reference TRBV19 and TRBJ2-7 gives the whole variable domain DGGITQSPKYLFRKEGQNVTLSCEQNLNHDAMYWYRQDPGQGLRLIYYSQIVNDFQKGDIAEGYSVSREKKESFPLTVTSAQKNPTAFYLCASSNTYEQYFGPGTRLTVT.

Only a few counts were recorded for this clone. V is TRBV11-2 and J is TRBJ2-1; 8 nucleotides agree with TRBD2. From germline, CDR1 is SGHAT and CDR2 FQNNGV. This CDR3 is built from 15 residues. The V gene end was trimmed by 7 bases and the J gene end by 7 bases; junction bases not matched to a gene: 12. The CDR3 is CASTPSAGVSNEQFF. CDR3 in DNA: TGTGCCAGCACACCCTCAGCGGGAGTAAGTAATGAGCAGTTCTTC.

The rearrangement links TRBV28 to TRBJ1-1; D remains unclear. The germline gives CDR1 MDHEN, CDR2 SYDVKM. V was trimmed by 8 bases and J by 1 base, leaving 8 bases between them. This CDR3 region has 12 residues. This CDR3 is CASEAGNTEAFF. Written as DNA, the CDR3 is TGTGCCAGCGAGGCGGGGAACACTGAAGCTTTCTTT. The variable domain in full, with the rest retrieved from reference TRBV28 and TRBJ1-1, is DVKVTQSSRYLVKRTGEKVFLECVQDMDHENMFWYRQDPGLGLRLIYFSYDVKMKEKGDIPEGYSVSREKKERFSLILESASTNQTSMYLCASEAGNTEAFFGQGTRLTVV.